This TCR beta chain is drawn from a study of CXCR3-negative and CXCR3-positive naive CD8 T cells. Points on this clonotype: The antigen is undetermined.

Germline assignment: CDR1 LNHNV and CDR2 YYDKDF (reference sequence). This CDR3 is built from 15 residues. Study-wide findings and caveats: Hydrophobicity of TRB CDR3s was greater in CXCR3-positive naive cells than in CXCR3-negative naive cells.

The study made its TRB cDNA libraries by 5' RACE, adding UMI labels. TCRdb reprocessed the 5' RACE reads; each CDR3 protein has one entry and no DNA is given. This table holds over 150,000 distinct CDR3 sequences. J is TRBJ1-5 and V is TRBV15. The sample consisted of naive CXCR3+ CD8+ T cells from blood. The sample's subset: CD45RO-CCR7+CD27+CD95- naive CD8+ T cells expressing CXCR3 (TNR3+). This clonotype originated in a human donor in good health. Some clones in this sample may be carry-over from other donors' samples. The CDR3 protein is CATSGGWAPNQPQHF.